The 2 T cell receptor beta chains in this list originate from one sample, sequenced in a study of blood T cell repertoires in COVID-19. Here immunoSEQ multiplex PCR was the method, and the copy in TCRdb shows in-frame clones only, minus some. This sample carries about 63,000 clones, 87% of them seen once, and the ten largest clones take around a fifth. Sequenced input: peripheral blood. Source of these receptors: a woman older than 75 with acute or convalescent COVID-19.

The chain uses TRBV28 and TRBJ1-2; maybe TRBD1 (6 bases). The CDR3 is made up of 15 amino acids. Germline CDR1 MDHEN, CDR2 SYDVKM. Trimming removed 2 bases at V and 5 bases at J, with 15 bases between. The CDR3 here is CASSLGGGVRYGYTF. As DNA, the CDR3 is TGTGCCAGCAGTTTAGGGGGGGGCGTTAGATATGGCTACACCTTC.

The chain is built from TRBV27 and TRBJ2-2; 7 bases agree with TRBD2. The CDR3 loop spans 16 amino acids. Germline CDR1 MNHEY, CDR2 SMNVEV (reference sequence). The junction had 5 bases not matched to a gene; V was cut back by 3 bases and J by 1 base. CDR3 DNA sequence: TGTGCCAGCAGTTTGGGGGGGAACCTGAACACCGGGGAGCTGTTTTTT. This gives the protein CASSLGGNLNTGELFF.